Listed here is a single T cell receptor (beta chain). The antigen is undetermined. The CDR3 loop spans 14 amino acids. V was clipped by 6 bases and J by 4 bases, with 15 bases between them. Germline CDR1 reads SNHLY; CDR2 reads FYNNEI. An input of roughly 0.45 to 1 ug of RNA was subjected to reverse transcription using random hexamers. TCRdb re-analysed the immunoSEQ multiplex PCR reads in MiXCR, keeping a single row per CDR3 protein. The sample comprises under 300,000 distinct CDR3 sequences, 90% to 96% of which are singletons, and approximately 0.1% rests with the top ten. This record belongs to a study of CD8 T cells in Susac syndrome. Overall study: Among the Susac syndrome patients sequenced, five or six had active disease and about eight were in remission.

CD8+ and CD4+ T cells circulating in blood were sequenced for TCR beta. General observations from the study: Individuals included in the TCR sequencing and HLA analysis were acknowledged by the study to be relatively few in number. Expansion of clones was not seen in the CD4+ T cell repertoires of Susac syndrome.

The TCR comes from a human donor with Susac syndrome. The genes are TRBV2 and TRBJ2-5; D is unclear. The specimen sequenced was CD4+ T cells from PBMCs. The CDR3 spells CASSRDFSLETQYF. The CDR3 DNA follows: TGTGCCAGCAGCAGAGATTTTAGTTTAGAGACCCAGTACTTC.